These T cell receptor beta chains were read from a single sample in a study of neoadjuvant anti-PD-1 for oral cavity cancer. Libraries were prepared by immunoSEQ multiplex PCR; TCRdb keeps only in-frame clonotypes and omits some of them. The sample records 30,000 to 40,000 clones, 80% to 90% being singletons. The sample here was PBMCs, taken before nivolumab (anti-PD-1) treatment. The receptor source for this set is a person aged 40 to 85 with oral cavity squamous cell carcinoma. The CDR3 runs from the conserved cysteine through the conserved F or W. A D gene is named only where the DNA matches it firmly. Clone size is stated in some rows and not others, as once, few, many or a class when expanded.

size: .; J: TRBJ2-7; V: TRBV7-2; D: .; DNA: TGTGCCAGCAGCTTAGCCGCGGGGGAGCAGTACTTC; CDR3: CASSLAAGEQYF
size: .; J: TRBJ1-3; V: TRBV9; D: .; DNA: TGTGCCAGCAGCGGGGTCAGTAGCTCTGGAAACACCATATATTTT; CDR3: CASSGVSSSGNTIYF
size: .; J: TRBJ1-1; V: TRBV19; D: .; DNA: TGTGCCAGTAGTACATCGAAGCCGGAGAACACTGAAGCTTTCTTT; CDR3: CASSTSKPENTEAFF
size: .; J: TRBJ2-6; V: TRBV9; D: .; DNA: TGTGCCAGCAGCGAAGGGGGGGGCCCTGGGGCCAACGTCCTGACTTTC; CDR3: CASSEGGGPGANVLTF
size: .; J: TRBJ1-6; V: TRBV5-6; D: .; DNA: TGTGCCAGCACCTGGGGGGCGGCAATGAATTCACCCCTCCACTTT; CDR3: CASTWGAAMNSPLHF
size: .; J: TRBJ1-2; V: TRBV19; D: TRBD1; DNA: TGTGCCAGTAGTACCCTGCAGGCCAGGGGGTACTATGGCTACACCTTC; CDR3: CASSTLQARGYYGYTF
size: .; J: TRBJ2-3; V: TRBV5-4; D: .; DNA: TGTGCCAGCAGCTCAGGGGTCCGCACAGATACGCAGTATTTT; CDR3: CASSSGVRTDTQYF
size: .; J: TRBJ1-1; V: TRBV9; D: TRBD1; DNA: TGTGCCAGCAGTTGGGTAACAGGGGTCGAAGCTTTCTTT; CDR3: CASSWVTGVEAFF
size: .; J: TRBJ1-1; V: TRBV7-9; D: .; DNA: TGTGCCAGCACTCTCCCGGGGACAAGTCATAACACTGAAGCTTTCTTT; CDR3: CASTLPGTSHNTEAFF
size: once; J: TRBJ2-7; V: TRBV2; D: .; DNA: TGTGCCAGCAGTGCCTTCACCTACGAGCAGTACTTC; CDR3: CASSAFTYEQYF
size: .; J: TRBJ2-7; V: TRBV5-4; D: TRBD2; DNA: TGTGCCAGCAGCGAATCCGGGGGGGCCGGTGGGTACGAGCAGTACTTC; CDR3: CASSESGGAGGYEQYF
size: .; J: TRBJ2-3; V: TRBV5-4; D: TRBD2; DNA: TGTGCCAGCAGCTTGGGACTAGCAGGAGATACGCAGTATTTT; CDR3: CASSLGLAGDTQYF
size: .; J: TRBJ1-4; V: TRBV11-2; D: .; DNA: TGTGCCAGCAGCTTAGATGGGAGGGGCGGCGAAAAACTGTTTTTT; CDR3: CASSLDGRGGEKLFF
size: .; J: TRBJ2-7; V: TRBV7-8; D: TRBD2; DNA: TGTGCCAGCAGCTTGGGGCAGGGAGGGTACGAGCAGTACTTC; CDR3: CASSLGQGGYEQYF
size: .; J: TRBJ1-1; V: TRBV10-3; D: .; DNA: TGTGCCATCGGATCGGGGCGCGACACTGAAGCTTTCTTT; CDR3: CAIGSGRDTEAFF
size: once; J: TRBJ2-5; V: TRBV2; D: .; DNA: TGTGCCAGCAGACAGGGCCTATTCGCGGAGACCCAGTACTTC; CDR3: CASRQGLFAETQYF
size: .; J: TRBJ2-1; V: TRBV4-1; D: .; DNA: TGCGCCAGCAGCCATCCCGGGGGCTTGTACAATGAGCAGTTCTTC; CDR3: CASSHPGGLYNEQFF
size: .; J: TRBJ1-6; V: TRBV28; D: .; DNA: TGTGCCAGCAGTTTACGGGGTTATGGGAATTCACCCCTCCACTTT; CDR3: CASSLRGYGNSPLHF
size: .; J: TRBJ1-2; V: TRBV28; D: .; DNA: TGTGCCAGCAGTCAGGGTATACTTAACTATGGCTACACCTTC; CDR3: CASSQGILNYGYTF
size: .; J: TRBJ1-5; V: TRBV6-5; D: .; DNA: TGTGCCAGCGGGGGGGCGGCCAATCAGCCCCAGCATTTT; CDR3: CASGGAANQPQHF
size: .; J: TRBJ1-6; V: TRBV9; D: .; DNA: TGTGCCAGCAGCGTAGAAGCGAGGGCTTATAATTCACCCCTCCACTTT; CDR3: CASSVEARAYNSPLHF
size: .; J: TRBJ1-5; V: TRBV19; D: .; DNA: TGTGCCAGTAGTACCCGGATTGGGCCCCAGCATTTT; CDR3: CASSTRIGPQHF
size: .; J: TRBJ1-2; V: TRBV5-6; D: TRBD1; DNA: TGTGCCAGCAGCTTCGGACAGGGATATTTCCCTAACTATGGCTACACCTTC; CDR3: CASSFGQGYFPNYGYTF
size: .; J: TRBJ1-1; V: TRBV6-5; D: .; DNA: TGTGCCAGCAGTCCCCTTTGGGGGGGCACTGAAGCTTTCTTT; CDR3: CASSPLWGGTEAFF
size: few; J: TRBJ2-3; V: TRBV6-5; D: .; DNA: TGTGCCAGCAGTTACTCCTCAGGGATAGGCACAGATACGCAGTATTTT; CDR3: CASSYSSGIGTDTQYF
size: .; J: TRBJ1-2; V: TRBV6-6; D: .; DNA: TGTGCCAGCAGTTACGACAGAAACTATGGCTACACCTTC; CDR3: CASSYDRNYGYTF
size: .; J: TRBJ1-2; V: TRBV4-3; D: .; DNA: TGCGCCAGCAGCCAGGACTGGACGGACAGCGAGAACTATGGCTACACCTTC; CDR3: CASSQDWTDSENYGYTF
size: .; J: TRBJ2-2; V: TRBV5-1; D: TRBD2; DNA: TGCGCCAGCAGCGAAGGATCGGGAGGAACCGGGGAGCTGTTTTTT; CDR3: CASSEGSGGTGELFF
size: .; J: TRBJ2-4; V: TRBV19; D: TRBD1; DNA: TGTGCCAGTAGCCAGGGACAGGTAAACATTCAGTACTTC; CDR3: CASSQGQVNIQYF
size: .; J: TRBJ2-2; V: TRBV19; D: TRBD1; DNA: TGTGCCAGTAGGACTGGACAGGGGGGCACCGGGGAGCTGTTTTTT; CDR3: CASRTGQGGTGELFF
size: .; J: TRBJ1-1; V: TRBV6-5; D: .; DNA: TGTGCCAGCACCCAGCGGACCCCGAACACTGAAGCTTTCTTT; CDR3: CASTQRTPNTEAFF
size: .; J: TRBJ1-5; V: TRBV19; D: TRBD1; DNA: TGTGCCAGTAGTATCTTTGTGGTGGGGTCCTACACCGGGACAGGGATTAATCAGCCCCAGCATTTT; CDR3: CASSIFVVGSYTGTGINQPQHF
size: once; J: TRBJ1-1; V: TRBV5-1; D: .; DNA: TGCGCCAGCAGCTCGATGGACGGTGAAGCTTTCTTT; CDR3: CASSSMDGEAFF
size: .; J: TRBJ2-5; V: TRBV7-7; D: TRBD2; DNA: TGTGCCAGCAGCCAACTAGCGTTAGAGACCCAGTACTTC; CDR3: CASSQLALETQYF
size: .; J: TRBJ1-4; V: TRBV20-1; D: .; DNA: TGCAGTGCCCAAAGGGTTGAAAAACTGTTTTTT; CDR3: CSAQRVEKLFF